This T cell receptor beta chain derives from a study of OX40 agonist ivuxolimab in advanced cancers. Study in general: Subjects had a mean age of around 60 years, with a range of roughly 20 to 79; about 83% were male.

Findings and limits, study-wide: Certain nonresponding patients likewise had low normalized T-cell clonal expansion. CD4+ T cells averaged fewer expanded clones than CD8+ T cells.

The CDR3 spans 15 residues. Germline V gene sequence: CDR1 SGHTA, CDR2 FQGTGA. The trim removed 5 bases at V and 6 bases at J, leaving 6 bases unmatched. Repertoires were generated with immunoSEQ multiplex PCR, while TCRdb's copy carries only in-frame clones and drops some. Here the sample spans about 84,000 clones, 85% to 90% being singletons. Of note for this clone: Its matching antigen is unknown.

The sample in question was CD4+ or CD8+ T cells sorted from blood, obtained in a trial of the OX40 agonist ivuxolimab. The receptor was isolated from an adult with an advanced solid tumor such as melanoma, head and neck, liver or kidney cancer. The chain has TRBV7-3 and TRBJ2-1, with TRBD2 identical over 11 bases. The CDR3: CASSPRLAGTNEQFF. The CDR3 DNA follows: TGTGCCAGCAGCCCGAGACTAGCGGGGACCAATGAGCAGTTCTTC.